This T cell receptor beta chain is from a study of Ad26.COV2.S vaccination and SARS-CoV-2 variants. Study-level information: As a participant in COV1001, the donor was in the Ad26.COV2.S trial arm. Into the muscle, Ad26.COV2.S was dosed once or twice, 56 days apart.

The germline gives CDR1 SGHNT, CDR2 YYREEE (reference sequence). Losses at the gene ends were 0 bases for V and 3 bases for J; bases not matched to a gene: 4. The CDR3 spans 16 residues. The study's findings and limits: The placebo group had lower spike-specific TCR breadth than the vaccine recipients did.

The treatment here: some 20 received Ad26.COV2.S at low or high dose, single or two shots; several received placebo; per-sample allocation not given. Material that was analyzed had been drawn on day 63 after the first vaccine or placebo injection. The individual, an adult aged 18-55 years, was a donor in Boston. Clones were read by immunoSEQ multiplex PCR, and TCRdb kept only the in-frame ones, dropping some. Among roughly 700,000 clones listed, approximately 88% were seen once. Only one count was recorded for this clone. The antigen is undetermined. The identical CDR3 is also encoded by other nucleotide sequences in the sample.

V and J are TRBV5-4 and TRBJ2-5; 11 positions agree with TRBD2. Sequenced here: peripheral blood, sampled in a trial of Ad26.COV2.S vaccine versus placebo. This clonotype was sampled from a person aged 18 to 65 who received the Ad26.COV2.S COVID-19 vaccine or a placebo. CDR3 in amino acids: CASSLGLAGGEETQYF. The CDR3 DNA follows: TGTGCCAGCAGCTTGGGCCTAGCGGGAGGAGAAGAGACCCAGTACTTC.